Described below is a single TCR beta chain sequence and its context. Its antigen is currently unknown. Using immunoSEQ multiplex PCR, the repertoire was profiled, and TCRdb retains in-frame clones only, with some absent. In the table there are 45,000 to 55,000 clones, around nine tenths of which are singletons. This sample stems from a study of OX40 agonist ivuxolimab in advanced cancers. As for the study in general: The dose of intravenous ivuxolimab that patients received every 2 weeks ranged from 0.01 to 10 mg/kg. Melanoma, hepatocellular carcinoma, head and neck or renal cell cancer occurred in dose-escalation patients. Partial responses occurred in three patients (one hepatocellular carcinoma, two cutaneous melanoma). Study results and limitations: On average, CD8+ T cells had more expanded clones than CD4+.

Per germline, CDR1 SGHNT and CDR2 YYREEE (reference sequence). There are 13 residues in the CDR3. V dropped 4 bases and J dropped 1 base, with 8 bases sitting between them. V gene TRBV5-4 combines with J gene TRBJ2-5, with D possibly matching TRBD1 (5 bases). This sequence was found in an adult with an advanced solid tumor such as melanoma, head and neck, liver or kidney cancer. Sequencing used CD4+ or CD8+ T cells sorted from blood, obtained in a trial of the OX40 agonist ivuxolimab. The CDR3 DNA is TGTGCCAGCAGCCAGGGATTCCAAGAGACCCAGTACTTC. Translating it yields CASSQGFQETQYF.